This T cell receptor (beta chain) is drawn from a study of blood T cells in healthy people across ages. Study-wide findings and caveats: Correlation between TCR beta diversity and naive T cell percentage was strong.

Ten or more counts support this clonotype. What it binds is unknown. The CDR3 length is 12 residues. V lost 3 bases and J 5 bases, leaving 9 bases between the germline ends. The germline gives CDR1 DFQATT, CDR2 SNEGSKA (reference sequence). Per-sample yields of isolated PBMCs were at least 6.5 million. Sample-barcoded 5' priming and a J-beta primer mix drove a second PCR of about 6 to 12 cycles. Each sample provided no less than 2.5 million CDR3-containing paired-end reads. TCRdb redid the calling of the 5' RACE reads with MiXCR, one entry per CDR3 protein. The sample holds fewer than 900,000 distinct CDR3 sequences, around 34% seen once.

The receptor's source is a man younger than 35 in good health. V and J are TRBV20-1 and TRBJ2-3; D possibly matches TRBD1 or TRBD2 (5 bases each). The sequenced sample was blood. In DNA form, the CDR3 reads TGCAGTGCTAGCGGGGCCGTAGATACGCAGTATTTT. The encoded protein is CSASGAVDTQYF.